These 22 T cell receptor beta chains were all obtained from the same sample, sequenced in a study of shared clonotypes between healthy human individuals. Sequenced by immunoSEQ multiplex PCR; TCRdb stores in-frame clones only, minus some. The profile covers about 600,000 clones, with more than 95% appearing a single time and approximately 0.057% taken by the ten largest. The source material was naive CD4+ T cells sorted from blood. The subset was: CD45RA+ positively selected. The receptor source for this set is a woman in her twenties or thirties in good health.

V and J are TRBV15 and TRBJ2-1; D is unresolved. Trimming pared 6 bases from V and 5 bases from J, leaving 11 bases between. Germline CDR1 and CDR2: LNHNV and YYDKDF (reference sequence). CDR3 length: 13 residues. The CDR3 spells CATRGASNNEQFF. In DNA form, the CDR3 reads TGTGCCACCAGGGGCGCCTCTAACAATGAGCAGTTCTTC.

In its sample, this clone was seen once. The chain has TRBV18 and TRBJ1-1, with D unresolved. Between the trimmed V and J ends, which lost 7 bases and 0 bases, there was a span of 12 bases. In germline, CDR1 is KGHSH, CDR2 LQKENI. This CDR3 comprises 14 residues. CDR3 bases: TGTGCCAGCTTTATGAACAACATGAACACTGAAGCTTTCTTT. This sequence encodes CASFMNNMNTEAFF.

The CDR3 sequence: CASSRSGNQPQHF. CDR3 sequence (DNA): TGCGCCAGCAGCCGCTCAGGGAATCAGCCCCAGCATTTT. This chain connects TRBV5-1 to TRBJ1-5; perhaps TRBD1 as D (5 bases). CDR1 SGHRS and CDR2 YFSETQ come from the germline V gene. V shed 4 bases and J shed 4 bases, with 9 bases lying between them. This CDR3 is 13 amino acids long.

V gene TRBV6-1 combines with J gene TRBJ1-4, with a weak D call TRBD1 (6 bases). CDR1 is MNHNS and CDR2 is SASEGT in the germline V gene. V was clipped by 3 bases and J by 4 bases, with 12 bases between them. The CDR3 contains 15 residues. The CDR3: CASSDRGRYNEKLFF. CDR3 nucleotide sequence: TGTGCCAGCAGTGACAGGGGACGCTATAATGAAAAACTGTTTTTT.

J is TRBJ2-2 and V is TRBV11-3; D perhaps matches TRBD2 (6 bases). The CDR3 totals 15 residues. CDR1 SGHNT and CDR2 YENEEA come from the germline V gene. Trimming stripped 5 bases from V and 1 base from J, with 11 bases between. The CDR3 DNA follows: TGTGCCAGCAGCCTAGGGACTGGGAACACCGGGGAGCTGTTTTTT. This codes for CASSLGTGNTGELFF.

The rearrangement links TRBV6-6 to TRBJ1-1; 7 bases fit TRBD1. Germline CDR1 reads MNHNY; CDR2 reads SVGAGI (reference sequence). The CDR3 totals 15 residues. V shed 7 bases and J 3 bases; nucleotides not matched to a gene: 11. CDR3 coding DNA: TGTGCCAGCACAGGGACAGTTAACATCGACACTGAAGCTTTCTTT. This translates into CASTGTVNIDTEAFF.

The chain recombines TRBV28 with TRBJ2-3; no clear D gene. V shed 6 bases and J shed 6 bases, with 13 bases lying between them. Germline V CDR1 and CDR2: MDHEN, SYDVKM. This CDR3 has 13 residues. This CDR3 reads CASRPGRPDTQYF. CDR3 in DNA: TGTGCCAGCAGACCAGGACGCCCCGATACGCAGTATTTT.

As regards this clone: Distinct nucleotide sequences in the sample also encode this CDR3. This chain connects TRBV10-3 to TRBJ1-5; D remains ambiguous. Germline CDR1 ENHRY, CDR2 SYGVKD. The V end lost 0 bases, the J end lost 6 bases, and 3 bases lay between the germline ends. This CDR3 region has 12 residues. For the CDR3, the DNA is TGTGCCATCAGTGAGTCAGGTCAGCCCCAGCATTTT. Its translation: CAISESGQPQHF.

The chain links TRBV30 to TRBJ2-5, with TRBD2 identical over 11 bases. CDR3 length equals 14 residues. The V and J ends lost 3 bases and 1 base, in that order; junction bases with no gene match: 1. The V gene's germline CDR1 is GTSNPN and CDR2 SVGIG (reference sequence). CDR3 region: CAWRGLAGQETQYF. The CDR3 nucleotides are TGTGCCTGGAGAGGACTAGCGGGCCAAGAGACCCAGTACTTC.

V and J are TRBV28 and TRBJ2-3; TRBD2 aligns across 8 bases. The CDR3 length is 15 residues. V gave up 2 bases and J gave up 1 base; unmatched junction bases: 2. Germline-derived CDR1 and CDR2 are MDHEN and SYDVKM. This chain's CDR3 is CASSLQAGGTDTQYF. As DNA, the CDR3 is TGTGCCAGCAGTTTACAAGCGGGAGGCACAGATACGCAGTATTTT.

In nucleotides, the CDR3 is TGCGCCAGCAGCCAAGATCCGGGACAGGGATGGACTAGCGGGGACTACAATGAGCAGTTCTTC. Its translation: CASSQDPGQGWTSGDYNEQFF. V is TRBV4-1 and J is TRBJ2-1, with TRBD2 matching 12 bases. The CDR3 is 21 amino acids. Germline V CDR1 and CDR2: MGHRA, YSYEKL. Losses at the gene ends were 0 bases for V and 3 bases for J; bases not matched to a gene: 15.

This chain uses TRBV5-5 with TRBJ1-1; tentatively, D is TRBD1 (6 bases). Between the trimmed V and J ends, which lost 4 bases and 5 bases, there was a span of 18 bases. CDR1 is SGHKS, CDR2 YYEKEE, per germline (reference sequence). The CDR3 loop spans 15 amino acids. The CDR3 spells CASSDMHREGTEAFF. Written as DNA, the CDR3 is TGTGCCAGCAGCGATATGCACAGGGAGGGAACTGAAGCTTTCTTT.

Comment on this clone: Compared with germline, one end of the junction differs, possibly owing to a read error. V usage is TRBV30 and J usage is TRBJ2-2; the D gene could be TRBD1 or TRBD2 (5 bases each). Per germline, CDR1 GTSNPN and CDR2 SVGIG (reference sequence). This CDR3 region has 16 residues. The DNA for the CDR3 is TGTGGCTGGAGGCAGGGTATGATTTCTCACACCGGGGAGCTGTTTTTT. Translated, it gives CGWRQGMISHTGELFF.

The chain uses TRBV2 and TRBJ2-3; 8 nucleotides line up with TRBD1. V dropped 1 base and J dropped 7; count of bases not matched to a gene: 16. From germline, CDR1 is SNHLY and CDR2 FYNNEI. This CDR3 contains 18 residues. CDR3 amino acids: CASSEEQTGASVAYTQYF. CDR3 sequence (DNA): TGTGCCAGCAGTGAAGAACAGACAGGGGCCAGCGTTGCTTATACGCAGTATTTT.

V usage is TRBV6-5 and J usage is TRBJ1-2; 7 positions match TRBD1. CDR3 size: 15 residues. The ends lost 5 bases at V and 0 bases at J; junction bases unmatched: 6. CDR1 is MNHEY and CDR2 is SVGAGI in the germline V gene. CDR3 nucleotide sequence: TGTGCCAGCAGTCAGCCGGGACAGTCTAACTATGGCTACACCTTC. Protein sequence: CASSQPGQSNYGYTF.

The chain couples TRBV13 to TRBJ1-3; D is unresolved. Per germline, CDR1 PRHDT and CDR2 FYEKMQ (reference sequence). Trimming removed 5 bases at V and 4 bases at J, with 9 bases between. The CDR3 has 13 residues. The CDR3 sequence is CASSRTPGNTIYF. CDR3 DNA: TGTGCCAGCAGCCGAACCCCCGGAAACACCATATATTTT.

The V call is TRBV2, the J call TRBJ2-2; no clear D. Trimming pared 6 bases from V and 5 bases from J, leaving 10 bases between. There are 13 residues in the CDR3. The germline V gene has CDR1 SNHLY and CDR2 FYNNEI. The DNA for the CDR3 is TGTGCCAGCAGAATCTTTTTGACCGGGGAGCTGTTTTTT. Residues: CASRIFLTGELFF.

V is TRBV5-1 and J is TRBJ2-2, with TRBD2 matching 12 bases. Germline assignment: CDR1 SGHRS and CDR2 YFSETQ. V shed 3 bases, J shed 4 bases, and the junction held 1 base outside the gene matches. The CDR3 is made up of 15 amino acids. CDR3 nucleotide sequence: TGCGCCAGCAGCTGGACTAGCGGGGTCACCGGGGAGCTGTTTTTT. As protein: CASSWTSGVTGELFF.

The J gene is TRBJ2-7, the V gene TRBV19, with 7 bases lining up with TRBD1. The germline V gene encodes CDR1 LNHDA and CDR2 SQIVND (reference sequence). The CDR3 length is 14 residues. With V trimmed by 6 bases and J by 3 bases, 8 bases remained unmatched. CDR3 nucleotide sequence: TGTGCCAGTAGGACGACCCGGGACAGCTACGAGCAGTACTTC. Encoded protein: CASRTTRDSYEQYF.

The gene calls are TRBV2 and TRBJ2-2; D gene unclear. Between the trimmed V and J ends, which lost 8 bases and 4 bases, there was a span of 11 bases. The CDR3 runs 13 residues. Per the germline V gene, CDR1 is SNHLY and CDR2 is FYNNEI. CDR3 loop: CASGVVGTGELFF. CDR3 coding DNA: TGTGCCAGCGGGGTAGTGGGCACCGGGGAGCTGTTTTTT.

The chain recombines TRBV11-3 with TRBJ2-1; D not resolved. Trimming took off 3 bases at V and 9 bases at J, with 12 bases between the two ends. The CDR3 consists of 13 residues. Germline V CDR1 and CDR2: SGHNT, YENEEA. In DNA, the CDR3 is TGTGCCAGCAGCTTGCAAGGCCCAAGTGAGCAGTTCTTC. As protein: CASSLQGPSEQFF.

The chain links TRBV6-6 to TRBJ1-3, with D possibly being TRBD1 (6 bases). This CDR3 comprises 15 residues. Trimming removed 4 bases at V and 0 bases at J, with 10 bases between. Germline V lookup: CDR1 MNHNY, CDR2 SVGAGI (reference sequence). Here the CDR3 DNA reads TGTGCCAGCAGTTCTACAGGGAGCTCTGGAAACACCATATATTTT. Translating it yields CASSSTGSSGNTIYF.